This T cell receptor beta chain was identified in a study of blood T cell repertoires in COVID-19. Study at large: Acute-phase and convalescent COVID-19 samples originated in the United States, Italy and Spain.

This CDR3 comprises 15 residues. V was cut by 9 bases and J by 2 bases, with 16 bases left in between. Germline CDR1 LNHDA, CDR2 SQIVND (reference sequence). Method: immunoSEQ multiplex PCR; TCRdb's copy keeps in-frame clones and lacks some. The top ten hold over 7.5% of the sample, which has 200,000 to 300,000 clones, about four fifths seen once. The sample taken for sequencing was peripheral blood. The chain recombines TRBV19 with TRBJ2-2, with D maybe TRBD1 (5 bases). This receptor was identified in a woman of 80 years or more with acute or convalescent COVID-19. The CDR3 reads CASCRLDRNTGELFF. The CDR3 coding sequence is TGTGCCAGCTGCCGGTTAGACAGAAACACCGGGGAGCTGTTTTTT. Looking up the rest from reference TRBV19 and TRBJ2-2 gives the full variable domain: DGGITQSPKYLFRKEGQNVTLSCEQNLNHDAMYWYRQDPGQGLRLIYYSQIVNDFQKGDIAEGYSVSREKKESFPLTVTSAQKNPTAFYLCASCRLDRNTGELFFGEGSRLTVL.